One and the same sample provided the 9 T cell receptor beta chains below, sequenced in a study of T and B cells in COVID-19 patients. From blood, roughly 250-550 ng of genomic DNA served as TRB template. Multiplex PCR with BIOMED2 TRB-A/B primer pools amplified TRB rearrangements. TCRdb fed the multiplex PCR reads into MiXCR, producing one record per CDR3 protein. The sample includes some 4,300 distinct CDR3 sequences, 30% to 40% seen only once; the top ten take around 25%. Sequenced material: blood. Receptor source: a human donor who had recovered from COVID-19.

This clonotype turned up a few times. V usage is TRBV18 and J usage is TRBJ2-7; 10 nucleotides align to TRBD2. Trimming removed 1 base from V and 2 bases from J; junction bases left unmatched: 2. Germline-derived CDR1 and CDR2 are KGHSH and LQKENI. CDR3 length: 15 residues. CDR3 in DNA: TGTGCCAGCTCACCACTAGCGGGAGGACCCTACGAGCAGTACTTC. Translating gives CASSPLAGGPYEQYF.

This clonotype was counted a few times. The chain has TRBV5-4 and TRBJ2-3; 11 bases match TRBD2. Germline lookup yields CDR1 SGHNT and CDR2 YYREEE (reference sequence). With 0 bases clipped from V and 2 bases from J, the junction kept 2 bases outside the gene matches. CDR3 length: 16 amino acids. Here the CDR3 reads CASSLGLAGTTDTQYF. The CDR3 coding sequence is TGTGCCAGCAGCTTGGGACTAGCGGGAACCACAGATACGCAGTATTTT.

The chain has TRBV12-3 or TRBV12-4 and TRBJ2-5; D remains ambiguous. The CDR3 sequence is 15 residues long. V gave up 0 bases and J gave up 7 bases, with 15 bases separating them. CDR3 DNA: TGTGCCAGCAGTTTAGCGGGGAAGGCCACCGTGACCCAGTACTTC. This codes for CASSLAGKATVTQYF.

The rearrangement uses TRBV20-1 and TRBJ2-7, with a possible D match to TRBD2 (5 bases). The V end was cut by 3 bases, the J end by 2 bases, with 14 bases between. The CDR3 consists of 14 residues. CDR1 and CDR2 from the germline V gene are DFQATT and SNEGSKA (reference sequence). CDR3 in amino acids: CSASSLAYPYEQYF. CDR3 in DNA: TGCAGTGCTAGTAGCCTAGCTTATCCCTACGAGCAGTACTTC.

As concerns this clonotype: Mismatch with germline at one junction end may stem from a read error. The CDR3 spells CSIEDVRGQGNEQYF. Here the CDR3 DNA reads TGCAGCATTGAAGATGTCCGTGGACAGGGGAACGAGCAGTACTTC. V gene TRBV29-1 combines with J gene TRBJ2-7; 9 bases agree with TRBD1. The CDR3 is 15 amino acids. CDR1 SQVTM and CDR2 ANQGSEA come from the germline V gene.

The rearrangement joins TRBV6-2 or TRBV6-3 to TRBJ2-3; D unclear. Germline V gives CDR1 MNHEY, CDR2 SVGEGT. V was cut by 5 bases and J by 1 base, with 10 bases left in between. This CDR3 region has 14 residues. CDR3 loop: CASSSGGGTDTQYF. The CDR3 nucleotides read TGTGCCAGCAGTAGTGGTGGGGGCACAGATACGCAGTATTTT.

V usage is TRBV6-1 and J usage is TRBJ2-2; possibly TRBD2 for D (5 bases). Per the germline V gene, CDR1 is MNHNS and CDR2 is SASEGT. This CDR3 has 14 amino acids. The V and J ends lost 1 base and 4 bases respectively, with 7 bases between them. CDR3 in amino acids: CASSEVGLTGELFF. CDR3 nucleotide sequence: TGTGCCAGCAGTGAAGTAGGACTCACCGGGGAGCTGTTTTTT.

This chain joins TRBV15 and TRBJ1-4, with TRBD1 matching 7 bases. With 4 bases clipped from V and 3 bases from J, the junction kept 11 bases outside the gene matches. This CDR3 has 17 amino acids. Germline loops: CDR1 LNHNV, CDR2 YYDKDF (reference sequence). CDR3 in amino acids: CATSKTGSGSPNEKLFF. The CDR3 bases are TGTGCCACCAGCAAGACAGGGTCCGGTTCCCCTAATGAAAAACTGTTTTTT. Full variable domain (missing parts from reference TRBV15 and TRBJ1-4): DAMVIQNPRYQVTQFGKPVTLSCSQTLNHNVMYWYQQKSSQAPKLLFHYYDKDFNNEADTPDNFQSRRPNTSFCFLDIRSPGLGDTAMYLCATSKTGSGSPNEKLFFGSGTQLSVL.

The chain combines TRBV12-3 or TRBV12-4 with TRBJ2-3; 13 positions agree with TRBD2. The V gene end was trimmed by 6 bases and the J gene end by 1 base; junction bases not matched to a gene: 10. The CDR3 is made up of 18 amino acids. CDR3: CASRETSGRAQRTDTQYF. In nucleotides, the CDR3 is TGTGCCAGCAGGGAAACTAGCGGGAGGGCCCAACGCACAGATACGCAGTATTTT.